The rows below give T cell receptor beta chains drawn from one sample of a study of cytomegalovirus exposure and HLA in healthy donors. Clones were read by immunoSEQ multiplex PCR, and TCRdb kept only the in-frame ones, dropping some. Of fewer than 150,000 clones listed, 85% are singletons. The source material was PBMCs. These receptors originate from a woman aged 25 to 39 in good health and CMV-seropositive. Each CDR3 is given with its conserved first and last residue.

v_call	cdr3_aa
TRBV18	CASSPPGIPNNEQFF
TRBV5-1	CASSTRGPGNEQFF
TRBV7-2	CASSLTETYGYTF
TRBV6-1	CASLNREYEKLFF
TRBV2	CASSPDRTNQPQHF
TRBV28	CASSSTGNTGELFF
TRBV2	CASSGGTRSNEQFF
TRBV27	CASSLTWGGNQPQHF
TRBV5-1	CASSLGAQSHYEQYF
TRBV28	CASTSGRSYEQYF
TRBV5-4	CASSLEGTQETQYF
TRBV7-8	CASSYPPTSGDNEQFF
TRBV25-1	CASSEGAGGYNEQFF
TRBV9	CASSVGSRPTGTEAFF
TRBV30	CAWSAYYGYTF
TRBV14	CASSANRVGYTF
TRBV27	CASSLFSPGGLGGGYTF
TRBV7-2	CAIIRGTSEAFF
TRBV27	CASSFEGVQGYGYTF
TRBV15	CATSTGTGIGNTIYF
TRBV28	CASSPSPGTGGFEQYF
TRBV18	CASSQTSGQNTEAFF
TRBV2	CASRNGGAGGGDTQYF
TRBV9	CASSVGSPDTQYF
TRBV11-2	CASSFSGGSTEAFF
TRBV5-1	CASSSSGTGTEAFF
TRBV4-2	CASSPIAGANTGELFF
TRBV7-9	CASSPGEGPLFYEQYF
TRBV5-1	CASSLGAGSVSYNEQFF
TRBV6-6	CASSLRGQANEKLFF
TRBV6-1	CASSVRGPNTEAFF
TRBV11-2	CASSLGRDNEQFF
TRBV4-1	CASSQDYREDTQYF
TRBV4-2	CASSQDVLRTSGETQYF
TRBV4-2	CASSHPSGNTEAFF
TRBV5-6	CASSFTGYEQYF
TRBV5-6	CASRAGVSTDTQYF
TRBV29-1	CSVTGTGDSGNTIYF
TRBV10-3	CAISEGLQETQYF
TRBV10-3	CAIRTGISGNTIYF
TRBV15	CATSRPGTGGSNQPQHF
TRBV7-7	CASSLGGAGGVNEQFF
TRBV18	CASSQMGLNTEAFF
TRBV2	CASSEITGVEDGYTF
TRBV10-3	CAIREREGYNEQFF
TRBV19	CASSINPSPSGSRYNEQFF
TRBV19	CASSMAAQETQYF
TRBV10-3	CATWDSQTGPREQYF
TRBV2	CASKASGGSNEQFF
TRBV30	CALDRAVYNEQFF
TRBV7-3	CASSLWGPGTGELFF
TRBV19	CASSRGGGYNEQFF
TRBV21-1	CASSKASGSSYEQYF
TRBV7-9	CSSSTGGYEQYF